Listed below are T cell receptor beta chains from one sample, sequenced in a study of beta chain features in type 1 diabetes. Produced via immunoSEQ multiplex PCR; TCRdb's table is partial and in-frame only. The sample records over 700,000 clones, roughly a sixth being singletons. Sequencing used naive CD4+ T cells from blood. Receptors were obtained from a woman in her late teens or twenties in good health. The CDR3 runs from the conserved cysteine through the conserved F or W. The D gene is left open where the match is weak. The size field is filled for only some rows; it gives once, few, many or a size class.

clone_size j_call d_call v_call cdr3_aa cdr3_nt
- TRBJ2-6 TRBD1 TRBV18 CASSPYQGAGSGANVLTF TGTGCCAGCTCGCCCTACCAGGGGGCGGGCTCTGGGGCCAACGTCCTGACTTTC
few TRBJ2-2 - TRBV11-3 CASSLGGAGELFF TGTGCCAGCAGCTTAGGGGGGGCCGGGGAGCTGTTTTTT
- TRBJ2-5 - TRBV18 CASSRQEGREETQYF TGTGCCAGCTCACGACAGGAGGGAAGGGAAGAGACCCAGTACTTC
- TRBJ1-5 - TRBV7-2 CASITQPQHF TGTGCCAGCATCACTCAGCCCCAGCATTTT
- TRBJ2-1 - TRBV19 CASSIKGASGKFF TGTGCCAGTAGTATTAAGGGGGCTAGCGGTAAGTTCTTC
- TRBJ1-5 - TRBV28 CASSLGSGYNQPQHF TGTGCCAGCAGCCTTGGGTCGGGGTACAATCAGCCCCAGCATTTT
- TRBJ2-1 - TRBV7-9 CASSLASYNEQFF TGTGCCAGCAGCTTAGCTTCCTACAATGAGCAGTTCTTC
- TRBJ2-5 - TRBV5-1 CASSLETETQYF TGCGCCAGCAGCTTGGAGACGGAGACCCAGTACTTC
- TRBJ2-2 TRBD2 TRBV6-6 CAVGLAVTGELFF TGTGCCGTGGGACTAGCGGTCACCGGGGAGCTGTTTTTT
- TRBJ2-1 - TRBV2 CASSALRSYNEQFF TGTGCCAGCAGTGCCCTTCGCTCCTACAATGAGCAGTTCTTC
- TRBJ2-7 - TRBV5-1 CASSSNYEQYF TGCGCCAGCAGCTCCAACTACGAGCAGTACTTC
- TRBJ2-3 TRBD2 TRBV18 CASSPAGGDTQYF TGTGCCAGCTCACCAGCGGGAGGTGATACGCAGTATTTT
- TRBJ2-3 TRBD2 TRBV5-4 CASSQGLAGADTQYF TGTGCCAGCAGCCAAGGACTAGCGGGAGCAGATACGCAGTATTTT
few TRBJ1-2 TRBD1 TRBV7-2 CASSLWRTGTNYGYTF TGTGCCAGCAGCTTATGGAGGACAGGGACTAACTATGGCTACACCTTC
few TRBJ1-1 TRBD1 TRBV10-3 CAISRDREYTEAFF TGTGCCATCAGCCGGGACAGGGAATACACTGAAGCTTTCTTT
- TRBJ2-7 - TRBV6-5 CASSSDTSYEQYF TGTGCCAGCAGCTCGGACACATCCTACGAGCAGTACTTC
- TRBJ2-7 TRBD2 TRBV10-2 CASGIAGGEQYF TGCGCCAGCGGAATAGCGGGAGGCGAGCAGTACTTC
- TRBJ2-5 - TRBV11-2 CASSLDRPKETQYF TGTGCCAGCAGCTTAGACCGGCCTAAAGAGACCCAGTACTTC
- TRBJ2-3 TRBD2 TRBV9 CASNLAGYTDTQYF TGTGCCAGCAATTTAGCGGGGTACACAGATACGCAGTATTTT
- TRBJ1-1 TRBD1 TRBV27 CASSDRDSKQAFF TGTGCCAGCAGTGACAGGGACAGTAAGCAAGCTTTCTTT
few TRBJ1-4 - TRBV25-1 CASSEGQPTNEKLFF TGTGCCAGCAGTGAAGGACAGCCAACTAATGAAAAACTGTTTTTT
few TRBJ2-1 - TRBV2 CASSGATSYNEQFF TGTGCCAGCAGCGGGGCTACCTCCTACAATGAGCAGTTCTTC
- TRBJ2-1 - TRBV2 CASLGPLPYNEQFF TGTGCCAGCCTGGGGCCCCTCCCCTACAATGAGCAGTTCTTC
- TRBJ2-5 - TRBV4-2 CASSFVGAQYF TGTGCCAGCAGCTTCGTAGGGGCCCAGTACTTC
- TRBJ2-7 TRBD2 TRBV27 CASSPQRGLYEQYF TGTGCCAGCAGTCCTCAGCGGGGGCTCTACGAGCAGTACTTC
few TRBJ1-2 - TRBV28 CASSYPFEGAYGYTF TGTGCCAGCAGTTACCCCTTTGAAGGGGCCTATGGCTACACCTTC
- TRBJ2-7 - TRBV7-2 CASSLARGYEQYF TGTGCCAGCAGCTTAGCGCGAGGCTACGAGCAGTACTTC
- TRBJ2-5 - TRBV18 CASSPDSQETQYF TGTGCCAGCTCACCTGACTCTCAAGAGACCCAGTACTTC
- TRBJ2-5 - TRBV7-9 CASSLPGQGWETQYF TGTGCCAGCAGCCTTCCGGGACAAGGTTGGGAGACCCAGTACTTC
- TRBJ2-3 - TRBV10-3 CAISGLPTDTQYF TGTGCCATCAGTGGACTCCCAACAGATACGCAGTATTTT
- TRBJ2-7 TRBD1 TRBV4-3 CASSQDIRGRSDEQYF TGCGCCAGCAGCCAAGATATCAGGGGGCGCAGCGACGAGCAGTACTTC
few TRBJ2-7 - TRBV28 CASSFRRQSYEQYF TGTGCCAGCAGTTTTCGTCGGCAGAGCTACGAGCAGTACTTC
few TRBJ2-7 TRBD1 TRBV2 CASTGQINYEQYF TGTGCCAGCACGGGACAGATAAATTACGAGCAGTACTTC
few TRBJ2-1 TRBD2 TRBV7-2 CASSQRLPAGGARNEQFF TGTGCCAGCAGCCAAAGATTGCCCGCGGGAGGGGCCCGGAATGAGCAGTTCTTC
- TRBJ1-2 - TRBV19 CASSGPFGDGYTF TGTGCCAGTAGTGGGCCATTCGGGGATGGCTACACCTTC
- TRBJ1-1 - TRBV7-3 CASSPTGGNEAFF TGTGCCAGCAGCCCCACGGGAGGGAATGAAGCTTTCTTT
- TRBJ1-2 - TRBV28 CASSGFPSLYGYTF TGTGCCAGCAGCGGATTCCCCTCCTTGTATGGCTACACCTTC
- TRBJ2-2 TRBD1 TRBV5-1 CASKTGHRGVGELFF TGCGCCAGCAAGACAGGGCACCGGGGAGTCGGGGAGCTGTTTTTT
few TRBJ1-2 - TRBV7-2 CASSGRGTLVYGYTF TGTGCCAGCAGCGGACGCGGCACCTTAGTCTATGGCTACACCTTC
- TRBJ2-5 - TRBV27 CASSSDLEETQYF TGTGCCAGCAGTTCGGACTTAGAAGAGACCCAGTACTTC
- TRBJ2-2 - TRBV2 CASSDNTGELFF TGTGCCAGCAGTGATAACACCGGGGAGCTGTTTTTT
- TRBJ2-7 - TRBV7-9 CASSSQGYEQYF TGTGCCAGCAGCTCCCAGGGGTACGAGCAGTACTTC
few TRBJ1-1 - TRBV5-5 CASSLWGQNTEAFF TGTGCCAGCAGCTTGTGGGGACAGAACACTGAAGCTTTCTTT
few TRBJ2-1 - TRBV27 CASRTKGNEQFF TGTGCCAGCAGGACTAAAGGCAATGAGCAGTTCTTC
few TRBJ2-2 TRBD2 TRBV9 CASSVASGRTNTGELFF TGTGCCAGCAGCGTAGCTAGCGGGAGGACGAACACCGGGGAGCTGTTTTTT
few TRBJ1-4 - TRBV4-2 CASSQDLNRDNEKLFF TGTGCCAGCAGCCAAGATCTCAATCGAGATAATGAAAAACTGTTTTTT
few TRBJ1-3 TRBD1 TRBV7-9 CASSLRQGYTIYF TGTGCCAGCAGCTTACGACAGGGGTACACCATATATTTT
few TRBJ2-5 TRBD2 TRBV5-1 CASSYQRGRQETQYF TGCGCCAGCAGCTACCAGCGGGGGCGGCAAGAGACCCAGTACTTC
- TRBJ1-5 - TRBV7-8 CASSLGYDRLNQPQHF TGTGCCAGCAGCTTGGGATACGACAGGTTAAATCAGCCCCAGCATTTT
- TRBJ2-1 - TRBV18 CASSFGLNNEQFF TGTGCCAGCTCATTCGGACTTAACAATGAGCAGTTCTTC
few TRBJ1-5 - TRBV19 CASRPWNSNQPQHF TGTGCCAGTAGGCCGTGGAATAGCAATCAGCCCCAGCATTTT
- TRBJ1-1 - TRBV5-1 CASSQSEMNTEAFF TGCGCCAGCAGCCAGAGTGAGATGAACACTGAAGCTTTCTTT
- TRBJ2-7 TRBD2 TRBV5-4 CASRRDLAGGSHEQYF TGTGCCAGCAGGCGTGACCTAGCGGGAGGGTCCCACGAGCAGTACTTC
- TRBJ2-1 - TRBV5-4 CASSSPYNEQFF TGTGCCAGCAGCTCCCCTTACAATGAGCAGTTCTTC